Below, 12 T cell receptor delta chains from the same sample are listed, as sequenced in a study of gamma delta lymphoproliferative disorders and STAT genes. TCRdb re-called clones from the multiplex PCR reads via CATT. The table records more than 1,200 delta-chain clones, roughly 3% of them present only once. PBMCs from patients and controls supplied the genomic DNA for sequencing. The source material was blood. All receptors derive from a human donor with gamma-delta T-cell large granular lymphocyte leukemia.

This clone was seen more than once but under ten times. A far larger clone is a single base away, which makes a read error likely. CDR3 residues: CAPGDQGRYDWGTYTDKLIF. CDR3 coding DNA: TGTGCTCCTGGGGATCAAGGTCGGTATGACTGGGGGACCTACACCGATAAACTCATCTTT. The chain uses TRDV1 and TRDJ1; 9 bases line up with TRDD3. This CDR3 has 20 residues. Germline CDR1 is TSWWSYY and CDR2 is QGS.

This clone was detected a few times. A far more abundant clone sits one base away, making this likely a read error. This sample also contains other DNA sequences that code for the same CDR3. V gene TRDV1 combines with J gene TRDJ1; 9 bases are shared with TRDD3. Trimming removed 5 bases from V and 0 bases from J; junction bases left unmatched: 34. There are 25 residues in the CDR3. From germline, CDR1 is TSWWSYY and CDR2 QGS. The CDR3 DNA reads TGTGCTCTTGGGAAATCGATTTCCTACGGAGCCCTAATTAACTGGGGGACCCCTTACACCGATAAACTCATCTTT. Residues: CALGKSISYGALINWGTPYTDKLIF.

This clone showed up just a few times. TCRdb shows a much larger clone's protein in place of this DNA's translation, and the two differ at residue 5, likely through a read error; the protein shown is translated from the DNA. This CDR3 reads CAYRGRWGYSDKLIF. CDR3 nucleotide sequence: TGTGCTTATAGGGGCCGCTGGGGATACTCCGATAAACTCATCTTT. This chain uses TRAV38-2/DV8 with TRDJ1; TRDD3 agrees at 8 bases. Trimming removed 4 bases from V and 3 bases from J; junction bases left unmatched: 8. CDR3 length: 15 amino acids. Germline assignment: CDR1 TSESDYY and CDR2 QEAYKQQN.

This clone was seen a handful of times. A single base is all that separates this from a far larger clone, so a read error is likely. This chain uses TRDV1 with TRDJ1, with TRDD3 matching 9 bases. The germline V gene has CDR1 TSWWSYY and CDR2 QGS. The CDR3 has 23 amino acids. V gave up 0 bases and J gave up 1 base; unmatched junction bases: 24. The CDR3 DNA reads as TGTGCTCTTGGGGAACTGAAATTGTATTCCTTCCGCTACTGGGGGACACCCACCGATAAACTCATCTTT. It yields the protein CALGELKLYSFRYWGTPTDKLIF.

The V gene is TRDV1, the J gene TRDJ1; 7 nucleotides match TRDD3. Germline V gene sequence: CDR1 TSWWSYY, CDR2 QGS. The trim removed 3 bases at V and 0 bases at J, leaving 7 bases unmatched. CDR3 length: 16 residues. CDR3 protein: CALGDPYWGYTDKLIF. The CDR3 DNA reads TGTGCTCTTGGGGACCCCTACTGGGGATACACCGATAAACTCATCTTT.

This clone has only a few counts. There is no V gene call, and the J gene is TRDJ3; TRDD3 is taken as the D call from the table, unchecked against the DNA. This CDR3 contains 18 residues. The CDR3 sequence is CASLCLDLGSWDTRQMFF. CDR3 DNA: TGTGCTTCATTGTGCCTTGACTTAGGCTCCTGGGACACCCGACAGATGTTTTTC.

On this clone: This likely traces to a read error, being one base from a far larger clone. The same CDR3 can be traced to other DNA sequences in this sample. The chain recombines TRDV3 with TRDJ1, with TRDD3 identical over 10 bases. Trimming cost V 3 bases and J 4 bases; bases outside gene matches: 8. CDR1 and CDR2 from the germline V gene are TVYSNPD and GDNSRS (reference sequence). There are 14 residues in the CDR3. Written as DNA, the CDR3 is TGTGCCTTAGGTCTGGGGGATAGAGGCGATAAACTCATCTTT. It specifies CALGLGDRGDKLIF.

This clone came up a few times. The TCRdb protein comes from a much larger clone and disagrees with this DNA's translation at residue 6, likely due to a read error; the protein given here is derived from the DNA. The V and J genes are TRAV38-2/DV8 and TRDJ1; 10 bases are shared with TRDD3. This CDR3 has 21 residues. Germline V gives CDR1 TSESDYY, CDR2 QEAYKQQN. Trimming cost V 1 base and J 3 bases; bases outside gene matches: 21. The CDR3 nucleotides are TGTGCTTATAGGAGCCCGACACTATTCCCGTACTGGGGGATTCGGCCCGATAAACTCATCTTT. Protein sequence: CAYRSPTLFPYWGIRPDKLIF.

A word on this clone: TCRdb attributes to this sequence the protein of a much larger clone, which differs from the DNA translation at residue 16; a read error is likely, and the protein displayed is translated from the DNA. V is TRDV1 and J is TRDJ1, with 11 bases lining up with TRDD3. The CDR3 is made up of 21 amino acids. V shed 3 bases, J shed 7 bases, and the junction held 25 bases outside the gene matches. Germline V gene sequence: CDR1 TSWWSYY, CDR2 QGS. CDR3 DNA: TGTGCTCTTGGGGATCCTCCTAGGTACTGGGGGATAGGGCCCCACGTCGGTAAACTCATCTTT. The encoded protein is CALGDPPRYWGIGPHVGKLIF.

Judged by abundance, this clone is large (0.1 to 1%). The same CDR3 arises from other DNA sequences in this sample as well. The chain couples TRAV29/DV5 to TRDJ1; 11 nucleotides agree with TRDD3. The V gene's germline CDR1 is NSMFDY and CDR2 ISSIKDK. Trimming cost V 4 bases and J 0 bases; bases outside gene matches: 29. This CDR3 is 23 amino acids long. The CDR3 region is CAAASLTTSPYWGIYPYTDKLIF. In nucleotides, the CDR3 is TGTGCAGCAGCTTCTCTGACTACTTCACCTTACTGGGGGATATATCCCTACACCGATAAACTCATCTTT.

Points on this clone: Since a far larger clone is one base different, this is likely a read error. Other DNA sequences of this sample code for an identical CDR3. This rearrangement joins TRDV1 to TRDJ1, with 13 bases identical to TRDD3. The germline gives CDR1 TSWWSYY, CDR2 QGS. This CDR3 comprises 23 residues. The CDR3 spells CALGGPRSYPYWGIRTYTDKLIF. DNA of the CDR3: TGTGCCCTTGGGGGTCCTAGATCCTACCCGTACTGGGGGATACGCACTTACACCGATAAACTCATCTTT.

To note about this clone: The mismatch at residue 17 between this DNA's translation and the TCRdb protein of a much larger clone likely reflects a read error; the protein shown is translated from the DNA. The chain is built from TRDV1 and TRDJ1; 8 nucleotides line up with TRDD3. CDR1 TSWWSYY and CDR2 QGS come from the germline V gene. This CDR3 is built from 19 residues. In nucleotides, the CDR3 is TGTGCTCTTGGGGGCCCAAACGGCCATTGGGGGATCGTGACCGATAAACCCATCTTT. It specifies CALGGPNGHWGIVTDKPIF.